Listed below are T cell receptor beta chains from one sample, sequenced in a study of shared clonotypes between healthy human individuals. Profiling relied on immunoSEQ multiplex PCR, and the TCRdb table lists in-frame clones only, not all of them. The data contain some 2,500,000 clones, 85% to 95% of them singletons. Sequenced: naive CD4+ T cells from PBMCs. All receptors come from a man younger than 35 in good health. Some clones in this sample may be carry-over from other donors' samples. CDR3s include the opening cysteine and the closing phenylalanine or tryptophan. Each record gives: D gene, J gene, clone size, V gene, CDR3 protein, CDR3 DNA. D genes are given only for firm matches. Clone size is given for some rows only: seen once, a few or many times, or a class if the clone is expanded.

. | TRBJ2-1 | . | TRBV5-4 | CASSPKYPGLNYNEQFF | TGTGCCAGCAGCCCGAAATATCCGGGACTCAACTACAATGAGCAGTTCTTC
TRBD1 | TRBJ1-5 | . | TRBV18 | CASSLTGAPNQPQHF | TGTGCCAGCTCGCTTACAGGGGCACCGAATCAGCCCCAGCATTTT
. | TRBJ2-1 | . | TRBV11-3 | CASSLASGKDLFGTYNEQFF | TGTGCCAGCAGCTTAGCGTCTGGGAAGGATTTATTTGGGACCTACAATGAGCAGTTCTTC
TRBD1 | TRBJ2-3 | . | TRBV6-1 | CASASGTGTDTQYF | TGTGCCAGCGCCTCCGGGACAGGGACAGATACGCAGTATTTT
. | TRBJ2-5 | . | TRBV6-5 | CASSTRTSQETQYF | TGTGCCAGCAGCACCAGGACTTCCCAAGAGACCCAGTACTTC
. | TRBJ2-3 | . | TRBV18 | CASSPIPGSTDTQYF | TGTGCCAGCTCACCAATCCCGGGTAGCACAGATACGCAGTATTTT
TRBD1 | TRBJ2-7 | . | TRBV6-1 | CASNFLPDRGENLF | TGTGCCAGCAATTTTCTCCCGGACAGGGGTGAAAATCTTTTC
TRBD1 | TRBJ2-7 | . | TRBV27 | CASSFSLGTAPYEQYF | TGTGCCAGCAGTTTCAGCCTCGGGACAGCCCCCTACGAGCAGTACTTC
. | TRBJ2-7 | . | TRBV4-3 | CASSQGPGTDYEQYF | TGCGCCAGCAGCCAGGGACCCGGGACGGATTACGAGCAGTACTTC
. | TRBJ2-3 | . | TRBV9 | CASSTFFGETDTQYF | TGTGCCAGCAGCACTTTTTTCGGGGAAACAGATACGCAGTATTTT
TRBD2 | TRBJ2-7 | . | TRBV10-3 | CAISEALAGVNEQYF | TGTGCCATCAGTGAAGCTCTAGCGGGAGTAAACGAGCAGTACTTC
TRBD1 | TRBJ1-5 | . | TRBV5-1 | CASSPTGARQPQHF | TGCGCCAGCAGCCCCACAGGGGCACGTCAGCCCCAGCATTTT
. | TRBJ2-1 | once | TRBV4-1 | CASSHANWNEQFF | TGCGCCAGCAGCCATGCAAATTGGAATGAGCAGTTCTTC
. | TRBJ1-1 | . | TRBV29-1 | CSGSGAERAFF | TGCAGCGGCTCGGGGGCGGAGCGCGCTTTCTTT
TRBD2 | TRBJ2-1 | . | TRBV5-1 | CASSQIAGVNEQFF | TGCGCCAGCAGCCAGATAGCGGGAGTCAATGAGCAGTTCTTC
TRBD1 | TRBJ1-3 | . | TRBV7-2 | CASSSGTAGNTIYF | TGTGCCAGCAGCTCAGGGACAGCTGGAAACACCATATATTTT
. | TRBJ2-5 | . | TRBV7-2 | CASSPLVGGRETQYF | TGTGCCAGCAGCCCATTGGTCGGGGGACGAGAGACCCAGTACTTC
TRBD1 | TRBJ1-2 | . | TRBV5-1 | CASSLDRLGYTF | TGCGCCAGCAGTCTGGACAGGCTTGGCTACACCTTC
. | TRBJ2-1 | . | TRBV18 | CASAPRNPVSNEQFF | TGTGCCAGCGCCCCACGGAACCCCGTTTCGAATGAGCAGTTCTTC
TRBD2 | TRBJ2-7 | . | TRBV27 | CASRQLADFYEQYF | TGTGCCAGCCGACAACTAGCGGATTTCTACGAGCAGTACTTC
TRBD2 | TRBJ2-7 | . | TRBV27 | CASSFRTSGRASYEQYF | TGTGCCAGCAGTTTCCGGACTAGCGGGAGGGCTTCCTACGAGCAGTACTTC
. | TRBJ2-1 | . | TRBV18 | CASSPVLEVNEQFF | TGTGCCAGCTCACCGGTACTAGAGGTCAATGAGCAGTTCTTC
. | TRBJ1-5 | . | TRBV4-1 | CASSQDFREGGNQPQHF | TGCGCCAGCAGCCAAGATTTCAGGGAAGGTGGCAATCAGCCCCAGCATTTT
TRBD2 | TRBJ2-1 | . | TRBV6-1 | CASSEVKGSGIGNEQFF | TGTGCCAGCAGTGAAGTCAAAGGTAGCGGGATCGGTAATGAGCAGTTCTTC
. | TRBJ2-7 | . | TRBV10-3 | CAISRGAAGFTYEQYF | TGTGCCATCTCCCGGGGGGCAGCGGGATTCACTTACGAGCAGTACTTC
. | TRBJ1-1 | few | TRBV6-1 | CASRRTSVNTEAFF | TGTGCCAGCAGAAGAACGTCAGTGAACACTGAAGCTTTCTTT
TRBD1 | TRBJ1-2 | . | TRBV2 | CASSRTGNGYGYTF | TGTGCCAGCAGCCGGACAGGGAACGGCTATGGCTACACCTTC
. | TRBJ1-5 | . | TRBV9 | CASSTNGVNQPQHF | TGTGCCAGCAGCACAAATGGGGTAAATCAGCCCCAGCATTTT
TRBD1 | TRBJ2-6 | . | TRBV27 | CASSSGRGTGANVLTF | TGTGCCAGCAGTTCGGGCAGGGGGACTGGGGCCAACGTCCTGACTTTC
TRBD2 | TRBJ2-1 | . | TRBV5-4 | CASSLTAGGRDEQFF | TGTGCCAGCAGCTTGACAGCGGGAGGGCGGGATGAGCAGTTCTTC
TRBD2 | TRBJ2-2 | . | TRBV30 | CAWYSGSEDGELFF | TGTGCCTGGTACAGCGGGAGCGAAGACGGGGAGCTGTTTTTT
. | TRBJ2-2 | . | TRBV2 | CASSPLSGELFF | TGTGCCAGCAGCCCCCTGTCCGGGGAGCTGTTTTTT
. | TRBJ1-2 | few | TRBV15 | CATSRDRIPGFYGYTF | TGTGCCACCAGCAGAGATCGGATTCCAGGGTTCTATGGCTACACCTTC
TRBD2 | TRBJ2-7 | . | TRBV28 | CASSPGTSVHEQYF | TGTGCCAGCAGTCCCGGGACTAGCGTTCACGAGCAGTACTTC
TRBD1 | TRBJ1-2 | . | TRBV28 | CASRTTRTGEYGYTF | TGTGCCAGCAGAACTACCAGGACAGGGGAATATGGCTACACCTTC
. | TRBJ2-6 | . | TRBV5-6 | CASSLVAGSSGANVLTF | TGTGCCAGCAGCTTGGTGGCAGGGAGCTCTGGGGCCAACGTCCTGACTTTC
TRBD2 | TRBJ2-7 | . | TRBV7-9 | CASSSPGGSYYEQYF | TGTGCCAGCAGCTCCCCCGGCGGGAGCTATTACGAGCAGTACTTC